This T cell receptor beta chain was recorded in a study of human T cells and chemical hapten exposure. Study overall: Across samples, TCR yields varied, mostly owing to small differences in pooled library volumes.

The sample's time point: healthy volunteer bleed at 2 weeks. Before extraction, the whole blood was not fractionated, and total RNA was taken from it. TCRdb fed the RACE reads into MiXCR, producing one record per CDR3 protein. Here the sample spans 130,000 or so distinct CDR3 sequences, 8.5% to 9.5% being singletons. Remarks on this clonotype: What it binds is not known.

The CDR3 is 15 residues long. Trimming pared 2 bases from V and 0 bases from J, leaving 7 bases between. Germline V lookup: CDR1 SGHVS, CDR2 FQNEAQ. Study findings and constraints: Unchanged with DPC sensitization were TCRs above 1 in 1000 frequency.

The chain uses TRBV7-8 and TRBJ2-2; D gene uncertain. This clonotype was sampled from a male donor in good health. Some clones in this sample may be carry-over from other donors' samples. The sequenced sample consisted of whole blood. CDR3 protein: CASSLQLTNTGELFF. The CDR3 DNA reads as TGTGCCAGCAGCTTACAGTTGACGAACACCGGGGAGCTGTTTTTT.